This entry lists 23 T cell receptor beta chains sequenced from one sample in a study of blood T cells in healthy people across ages. Primed by a sample-barcoded 5' primer and a J-beta primer mix, a second PCR proceeded for roughly 7 to 12 cycles. TCRdb passed the 5' RACE reads through MiXCR, listing each CDR3 protein once. The data hold approximately 810,000 distinct CDR3 sequences, with under 40% observed a single time. Material for sequencing was blood. Receptors were obtained from a man aged 18 to 35 in good health.

In DNA form, the CDR3 reads TGTGCCAGCAGTTTATTGTTTGGGGGGGCTACATACAATGAGCAGTTCTTC. Its protein is CASSLLFGGATYNEQFF. The genes are TRBV12-3 or TRBV12-4 and TRBJ2-1, with D tentatively TRBD2 (7 bases). V shed 2 bases and J shed 4 bases, with 18 bases lying between them. The CDR3 length is 17 residues.

This clonotype was recorded a few times. The rearrangement joins TRBV29-1 to TRBJ1-2; 11 bases agree with TRBD1. V trimming: 7 bases; J trimming: 3 bases; junction bases outside the gene matches: 10. Germline CDR1 reads SQVTM; CDR2 reads ANQGSEA. This CDR3 is built from 15 residues. The CDR3 protein is CSGWTGGMNDYGYTF. CDR3 coding DNA: TGCAGCGGGTGGACAGGGGGCATGAATGACTATGGCTACACCTTC.

The DNA of the CDR3 is TGCGCCAGCGGGACGTCACCCAACACTGAAGCTTTCTTT. It is translated as CASGTSPNTEAFF. This sequence joins TRBV5-1 and TRBJ1-1, with D maybe TRBD1 (5 bases). The CDR3 has 13 amino acids. The germline V gene has CDR1 SGHRS and CDR2 YFSETQ. Trimming shortened V by 7 bases and J by 2 bases, and 12 bases separated the two germline ends. The full variable domain, rest sourced from reference TRBV5-1 and TRBJ1-1, is KAGVTQTPRYLIKTRGQQVTLSCSPISGHRSVSWYQQTPGQGLQFLFEYFSETQRNKGNFPGRFSGRQFSNSRSEMNVSTLELGDSALYLCASGTSPNTEAFFGQGTRLTVV.

This clonotype turned up a few times. The chain has TRBV7-2 and TRBJ2-3, with D perhaps TRBD2 (5 bases). V lost 5 bases and J lost 5, with 17 bases in between. Germline CDR1 reads SGHTA; CDR2 reads FQGNSA. CDR3 length equals 15 residues. CDR3 protein: CASSPLAGLGDTQYF. The CDR3 coding sequence is TGTGCCAGCAGCCCACTGGCGGGCTTGGGAGATACGCAGTATTTT.

This clonotype was found a few times. This chain links TRBV2 with TRBJ2-7; no reliable D call. TRBJ2-5 explains the end of the DNA better; the J call may be wrong. Germline V lookup: CDR1 SNHLY, CDR2 FYNNEI. CDR3 length equals 13 residues. The CDR3 sequence: CASSDFSSWTQYF. The CDR3 DNA reads TGTGCCAGCAGTGATTTTAGTAGCTGGACCCAGTACTTC.

The rearrangement joins TRBV20-1 to TRBJ1-3; D not certain. The CDR3 runs to 14 residues. CDR1 and CDR2 from the germline V gene are DFQATT and SNEGSKA (reference sequence). Trimming cost V 3 bases and J 0 bases, with 9 bases left between them. The CDR3 spells CSASYLNSGNTIYF. In nucleotides, the CDR3 is TGCAGTGCTAGTTACCTGAACTCTGGAAACACCATATATTTT.

The chain combines TRBV15 with TRBJ1-5; 7 bases agree with TRBD1. Germline trimming cut 0 bases from V and 6 bases from J; bases unmatched to any gene: 5. The CDR3 consists of 15 residues. Germline CDR1 reads LNHNV; CDR2 reads YYDKDF (reference sequence). CDR3: CATSRDRGFSQPQHF. CDR3 coding DNA: TGTGCCACCAGCAGAGACAGGGGGTTCAGTCAGCCCCAGCATTTT.

This sequence joins TRBV6-2 or TRBV6-3 and TRBJ2-7, with 8 bases matching TRBD1. The CDR3 has 15 residues. The junction had 10 bases not matched to a gene; V was cut back by 7 bases and J by 2 bases. Germline CDR1 is MNHEY and CDR2 is SVGEGT. CDR3 DNA: TGTGCCAGCATTAAGGGACAGGCTGCTACCTACGAGCAGTACTTC. It is translated as CASIKGQAATYEQYF.

V is TRBV14 and J is TRBJ1-6; possibly TRBD1 for D (5 bases). The CDR3 runs to 13 residues. Germline CDR1 reads SGHDN; CDR2 reads FVKESK. V lost 6 bases and J lost 6, with 9 bases in between. DNA for the CDR3: TGTGCCAGCAGTCAGGGTTTTAATTCACCCCTCCACTTT. It yields the protein CASSQGFNSPLHF.

The table lists this clonotype with a few counts. This rearrangement joins TRBV7-2 to TRBJ1-2; no reliable D call. The germline V and J ends were trimmed by 1 base and 5 bases, with 8 bases remaining between them. In germline, CDR1 is SGHTA, CDR2 FQGNSA. The CDR3 totals 13 residues. CDR3 sequence reads: CASSLVPDYGYTF. The DNA of the CDR3 is TGTGCCAGCAGCTTAGTCCCAGATTATGGCTACACCTTC.

The sample holds a few counts of this clonotype. This rearrangement joins TRBV7-2 to TRBJ2-7; either TRBD1 or TRBD2 may fit D (6 bases each). The CDR3 spans 15 residues. Germline lookup yields CDR1 SGHTA and CDR2 FQGNSA. Between the trimmed V and J ends, which lost 5 bases and 1 base, there was a span of 15 bases. DNA of the CDR3: TGTGCCAGCAGCCCGTCCACAGGGACTTCCTACGAGCAGTACTTC. Translated, it gives CASSPSTGTSYEQYF.

In its sample, this clonotype was seen a few times. The chain links TRBV30 to TRBJ1-1; D uncertain. This CDR3 spans 13 amino acids. V was clipped by 1 base and J by 2 bases, with 8 bases between them. Germline CDR1 GTSNPN, CDR2 SVGIG (reference sequence). CDR3 residues: CAWSGEINTEAFF. The CDR3, as DNA: TGTGCCTGGAGTGGGGAAATCAACACTGAAGCTTTCTTT.

This clonotype was observed a few times. This rearrangement joins TRBV12-3 or TRBV12-4 to TRBJ1-1; possible D gene TRBD1, 6 bases. This CDR3 has 15 amino acids. The V end lost 4 bases, the J end lost 8 bases, and 20 bases lay between the germline ends. CDR3 protein: CASSSRQAIWMEAFF. In DNA, the CDR3 is TGTGCCAGCAGTTCCCGACAGGCCATCTGGATGGAAGCTTTCTTT.

The sample holds one count of this clonotype. This sequence may be a read error, since a much larger clone differs from it by one base. The chain carries TRBV27 and TRBJ2-4, with TRBD1 identical over 7 bases. The CDR3 has 17 amino acids. Unmatched junction bases numbered 10, after V lost 3 bases and J lost 2 bases. Germline V gives CDR1 MNHEY, CDR2 SMNVEV (reference sequence). CDR3 sequence reads: CASSFVKGQSTKNIQYF. DNA for the CDR3: TGTGCCAGCAGTTTCGTTAAGGGACAGAGTACCAAAAACATTCAGTACTTC.

Concerning this clonotype: Relative to the germline gene, one junction end is altered; a read error may explain this. This chain links TRBV11-2 with TRBJ2-7; 10 positions agree with TRBD1. This CDR3 is built from 15 residues. Germline V gene sequence: CDR1 SGHAT, CDR2 FQNNGV. The CDR3 bases are TGTGTCAGCAGCCGCCGGGACAGGGGAGGGAATGAGCAGTACTTC. Translated: CVSSRRDRGGNEQYF.

This clonotype was seen only a few times. The rearrangement joins TRBV12-3 or TRBV12-4 to TRBJ2-1; unclear D gene. Trimming took off 3 bases at V and 7 bases at J, with 13 bases between the two ends. The CDR3 has 14 residues. CDR3 nucleotide sequence: TGTGCCAGCAGTTTTTACGGGTCCGAAAATGAGCAGTTCTTC. This gives the protein CASSFYGSENEQFF.

A few counts support this clonotype. The chain carries TRBV10-3 and TRBJ2-3; D possibly matches TRBD1 or TRBD2 (5 bases each). The CDR3 runs to 15 residues. From germline, CDR1 is ENHRY and CDR2 SYGVKD. Trimming stripped 10 bases from V and 4 bases from J, with 21 bases between. CDR3 loop: CATSQGLLRSDTQYF. The CDR3 DNA sequence: TGTGCCACTAGCCAGGGCCTTCTTCGGTCAGATACGCAGTATTTT.

This clonotype was detected many times. The CDR3 region has the DNA TGTGCCAGCAGTTCGGCGGGGGGGTTTAATACGCAGTATTTT. Translating it yields CASSSAGGFNTQYF. The chain couples TRBV12-3 or TRBV12-4 to TRBJ2-3; 9 bases line up with TRBD2. The CDR3 has 14 amino acids. V lost 4 bases, J lost 7 bases, and 6 bases stayed unmatched.

This clonotype has ten or more counts. The chain employs TRBV7-2 and TRBJ1-2; tentatively, D is TRBD1 (6 bases). The germline CDR1 and CDR2 sequences are SGHTA and FQGNSA. The CDR3 covers 15 residues. The V end was cut by 3 bases, the J end by 3 bases, with 14 bases between. CDR3 residues: CASSFYRGLDYGYTF. The CDR3 DNA sequence: TGTGCCAGCAGCTTCTATCGGGGGCTGGACTATGGCTACACCTTC.

This clonotype was seen only a few times. The chain combines TRBV5-1 with TRBJ2-7; possibly TRBD2 for D (6 bases). Germline V CDR1 and CDR2: SGHRS, YFSETQ. With 1 base removed from V and 9 bases from J, the gap between germline ends came to 23 bases. The CDR3 runs 16 residues. The chain's CDR3 is CASSLPQLGGTPRQYF. The CDR3 nucleotides read TGCGCCAGCAGCTTGCCCCAACTTGGCGGGACTCCCCGGCAGTACTTC.

This clonotype was detected many times. The gene calls are TRBV7-9 and TRBJ2-3; no firm D call. The CDR3 sequence is 11 residues long. Germline V CDR1 and CDR2: SEHNR, FQNEAQ (reference sequence). V was pared by 5 bases and J by 5 bases, with 5 bases between. The CDR3 nucleotides are TGTGCCAGCAGCAGAGGAGATACGCAGTATTTT. It specifies CASSRGDTQYF.

This chain connects TRBV20-1 to TRBJ1-6; 8 nucleotides align to TRBD1. This CDR3 has 16 residues. Germline trimming cut 2 bases from V and 10 bases from J; bases unmatched to any gene: 13. Germline CDR1 and CDR2: DFQATT and SNEGSKA (reference sequence). This chain's CDR3 is CSARSPDRVIDSPLHF. The DNA of the CDR3 is TGCAGTGCTAGAAGCCCGGACAGGGTGATTGACTCACCCCTCCACTTT.

This chain uses TRBV6-5 with TRBJ1-2, with a tentative D call TRBD1 (5 bases). The CDR3 loop spans 17 amino acids. Per germline, CDR1 MNHEY and CDR2 SVGAGI. V was shortened by 4 bases and J by 5 bases, with 23 bases between the two germline ends. In DNA, the CDR3 is TGTGCCAGCAGTTGCTCGGTAGTTGGTGGGGGAAATTATGGCTACACCTTC. Translation gives CASSCSVVGGGNYGYTF.